These 18 T cell receptor beta chains were sequenced from one sample in a study of blood T cells in healthy people across ages. Alongside a J-beta primer mix, a sample-barcoded 5' primer served in a second PCR lasting roughly 7 to 11 cycles. TCRdb ran MiXCR on the 5' RACE reads and lists one entry per CDR3 protein. The data hold about 2 million distinct CDR3 sequences, with roughly 50% observed a single time. Specimen: blood. The receptors were sampled from a woman in her thirties or forties in good health.

The rearrangement links TRBV12-3 or TRBV12-4 to TRBJ2-6; D might be TRBD1 (6 bases). The CDR3 contains 19 residues. Trimming shortened V by 5 bases and J by 1 base, and 21 bases separated the two germline ends. The CDR3 protein is CASSQPRLGHQSGANVLTF. The CDR3 nucleotides read TGTGCCAGCAGTCAGCCGCGGCTGGGACACCAATCTGGGGCCAACGTCCTGACTTTC.

V usage is TRBV20-1 and J usage is TRBJ2-5; D may be TRBD2 (6 bases). Germline CDR1 reads DFQATT; CDR2 reads SNEGSKA (reference sequence). The CDR3 covers 13 residues. V lost 6 bases and J 2 bases, leaving 13 bases between the germline ends. CDR3 in DNA: TGCAGTGCCCCTAGCGCGAAACAAGAGACCCAGTACTTC. Its protein is CSAPSAKQETQYF.

This clonotype was seen at least ten times. V usage is TRBV7-2 and J usage is TRBJ2-5; 9 nucleotides agree with TRBD1. Germline CDR1 SGHTA, CDR2 FQGNSA. Trimming cost V 2 bases and J 2 bases; bases outside gene matches: 3. This CDR3 has 15 residues. The CDR3 loop reads CASSLLGQGQETQYF. CDR3 nucleotides: TGTGCCAGCAGCTTATTGGGACAGGGACAAGAGACCCAGTACTTC.

The rearrangement joins TRBV4-2 to TRBJ1-2; 9 positions match TRBD1. This CDR3 contains 15 residues. The germline gives CDR1 LGHNA, CDR2 YNFKEQ. The V segment lost 2 bases and the J segment 2 bases; nucleotides outside the gene matches: 3. CDR3 DNA: TGTGCCAGCAGCCAAAGGGACAGGGAAAACTATGGCTACACCTTC. Protein sequence: CASSQRDRENYGYTF.

The J gene is TRBJ1-2, the V gene TRBV12-5, with 7 bases identical to TRBD1. Germline loops: CDR1 LGHNT, CDR2 FRNRAP. V lost 5 bases, J lost 2 bases, and 8 bases stayed unmatched. This CDR3 region has 15 residues. The CDR3 DNA reads as TGTGCTAGTGGTCTCACAGGGGCGCCGAACTATGGCTACACCTTC. It specifies CASGLTGAPNYGYTF.

This sequence joins TRBV10-1 and TRBJ2-7; D might be TRBD1 or TRBD2, each matching 5 bases. V was shortened by 2 bases and J by 0 bases, with 8 bases between the two germline ends. CDR3 length: 14 residues. Per germline, CDR1 WNHNN and CDR2 SYGVQD (reference sequence). CDR3 amino acids: CASSEMGVSYEQYF. The CDR3 DNA reads TGCGCCAGCAGTGAGATGGGGGTCTCCTACGAGCAGTACTTC.

A single count supports this clonotype. The genes are TRBV6-5 and TRBJ2-5, with 8 bases identical to TRBD2. This CDR3 region has 14 residues. J was trimmed by 5 bases and V by 10 bases; bases with no gene match: 12. From germline, CDR1 is MNHEY and CDR2 SVGAGI. In DNA form, the CDR3 reads TGTGCCATCCGTGGCGGGGGGATAGAGGAGACCCAGTACTTC. It codes for CAIRGGGIEETQYF.

The chain joins TRBV27 to TRBJ2-3; D ambiguous. V lost 5 bases, J lost 0 bases, and 12 bases lay in between. The CDR3 totals 15 residues. Looked up from germline, CDR1 is MNHEY and CDR2 is SMNVEV (reference sequence). The chain's CDR3 is CASSILDASTDTQYF. CDR3 bases: TGTGCCAGCAGTATCTTGGACGCTAGCACAGATACGCAGTATTTT.

The table lists this clonotype with a few counts. J is TRBJ2-5 and V is TRBV7-9; a weak D match, TRBD2 (7 bases). Germline CDR1 is SEHNR and CDR2 is FQNEAQ (reference sequence). Trimming left V 8 bases short and J 5 bases short, with 15 bases between. The CDR3 covers 13 residues. CDR3 sequence reads: CASFRGARETQYF. The CDR3 bases are TGTGCCAGCTTCCGGGGGGCGAGGGAGACCCAGTACTTC.

This chain joins TRBV16 and TRBJ1-1; D is possibly TRBD1 (6 bases). The CDR3 sequence is 14 residues long. Germline-derived CDR1 and CDR2 are KGHSY and FQNENV. V was shortened by 4 bases and J by 2 bases, with 11 bases between the two germline ends. Here the CDR3 reads CASSPGTYNTEAFF. As DNA, the CDR3 is TGTGCCAGCAGCCCCGGGACATACAACACTGAAGCTTTCTTT.

The gene calls are TRBV6-1 and TRBJ1-5, with D perhaps matching TRBD1 (6 bases). The V gene's germline CDR1 is MNHNS and CDR2 SASEGT. CDR3 length: 14 residues. V gave up 6 bases and J gave up 5 bases, with 14 bases separating them. The CDR3 here is CASSPIGGHQPQHF. CDR3 nucleotides: TGTGCCAGCAGCCCCATAGGGGGTCATCAGCCCCAGCATTTT.

The chain has TRBV6-1 and TRBJ1-1; D is unclear. Germline CDR1 reads MNHNS; CDR2 reads SASEGT. The V gene lost 4 bases and the J gene lost 3 bases, with 12 bases spanning the gap. This CDR3 region has 14 residues. The CDR3 spells CASSVEGTYTEAFF. The CDR3 DNA sequence: TGTGCCAGCAGTGTGGAGGGTACGTACACTGAAGCTTTCTTT.

In this sample, this clonotype turned up a few times. The chain uses TRBV29-1 and TRBJ1-2; the D is unclear. Per the germline V gene, CDR1 is SQVTM and CDR2 is ANQGSEA. Trimming stripped 6 bases from V and 5 bases from J, with 16 bases between. This CDR3 contains 13 residues. CDR3 nucleotides: TGCAGCGTCCCAGCCCAATTGGGGTATGGCTACACCTTC. Translation: CSVPAQLGYGYTF.

The rearrangement joins TRBV5-1 to TRBJ2-7; D is tentatively TRBD1 or TRBD2 (6 bases each). The CDR3 has 12 amino acids. Trimming stripped 5 bases from V and 7 bases from J, with 13 bases between. Germline V gene sequence: CDR1 SGHRS, CDR2 YFSETQ. CDR3 sequence: CASRNRGDEQYF. The CDR3 DNA reads as TGCGCCAGCAGGAATAGGGGGGATGAGCAGTACTTC. The full variable domain, in which reference TRBV5-1 and TRBJ2-7 provide the parts outside the CDR3, is KAGVTQTPRYLIKTRGQQVTLSCSPISGHRSVSWYQQTPGQGLQFLFEYFSETQRNKGNFPGRFSGRQFSNSRSEMNVSTLELGDSALYLCASRNRGDEQYFGPGTRLTVT.

This chain joins TRBV7-2 and TRBJ2-1; tentatively, D is TRBD1 or TRBD2 (5 bases each). The germline V and J ends were trimmed by 5 bases and 2 bases, with 13 bases remaining between them. Germline CDR1 and CDR2: SGHTA and FQGNSA. This CDR3 comprises 15 residues. In DNA, the CDR3 is TGTGCCAGCAGCCTCCGGGACCCAACCTACAATGAGCAGTTCTTC. This encodes CASSLRDPTYNEQFF. The full variable domain, with the rest looked up from reference TRBV7-2 and TRBJ2-1, is GAGVSQSPSNKVTEKGKDVELRCDPISGHTALYWYRQSLGQGLEFLIYFQGNSAPDKSGLPSDRFSAERTGGSVSTLTIQRTQQEDSAVYLCASSLRDPTYNEQFFGPGTRLTVL.

This clonotype turned up a few times. The chain joins TRBV12-3 or TRBV12-4 to TRBJ1-2, with TRBD1 identical over 8 bases. The CDR3 spans 14 residues. V lost 7 bases and J lost 4; bases outside the gene matches: 8. The CDR3 sequence is CASKPGQGTYGYTF. As DNA, the CDR3 is TGTGCCAGCAAACCAGGACAGGGAACCTATGGCTACACCTTC.

The genes are TRBV29-1 and TRBJ1-1; a weak D match, TRBD1 (5 bases). V dropped 3 bases and J dropped 10 bases, with 15 bases sitting between them. CDR1 SQVTM and CDR2 ANQGSEA come from the germline V gene. The CDR3 is 12 residues long. CDR3 loop: CSVDRVYEGAFF. The CDR3 DNA is TGCAGCGTTGACAGGGTGTACGAGGGAGCTTTCTTT.

The chain combines TRBV2 with TRBJ2-1; unclear D gene. The V and J ends lost 0 bases and 8 bases respectively, with 5 bases between them. Germline lookup yields CDR1 SNHLY and CDR2 FYNNEI. This CDR3 spans 12 amino acids. The CDR3: CASSEAAHEQFF. CDR3 DNA sequence: TGTGCCAGCAGTGAAGCTGCACATGAGCAGTTCTTC.